One and the same sample provided the 27 T cell receptor beta chains below, sequenced in a study of CD8 T cells in Susac syndrome. A quantity of about 0.45 to 1 ug RNA underwent reverse transcription using random hexamers. TCRdb analysed the immunoSEQ multiplex PCR reads with MiXCR anew, one entry per CDR3 protein. The profile covers about 110,000 distinct CDR3 sequences, with about 96% appearing a single time and roughly 0.096% taken by the ten largest. Sequencing used CD4+ T cells from PBMCs. These receptors all come from a human donor in good health.

This clonotype was observed a single time. This rearrangement joins TRBV29-1 to TRBJ2-7; TRBD1 matches at 9 bases. The CDR3 length is 16 residues. Germline loops: CDR1 SQVTM, CDR2 ANQGSEA. V trimming: 4 bases; J trimming: 3 bases; junction bases outside the gene matches: 13. DNA for the CDR3: TGCAGCGTTGTGCCCCGACAGGGGGTATCCATCTACGAGCAGTACTTC. Encoded protein: CSVVPRQGVSIYEQYF.

The gene calls are TRBV4-1 and TRBJ2-5; a possible D gene is TRBD2 (5 bases). V dropped 3 bases and J dropped 4 bases, with 18 bases sitting between them. The CDR3 length is 16 residues. Germline CDR1 MGHRA, CDR2 YSYEKL. CDR3 amino acids: CASSQGVARDRETQYF. The CDR3 DNA reads TGCGCCAGCAGCCAGGGTGTGGCCCGGGATAGAGAGACCCAGTACTTC.

The chain employs TRBV5-6 and TRBJ2-3; D call uncertain. Germline lookup yields CDR1 SGHDT and CDR2 YYEEEE. CDR3 length equals 13 residues. The ends were cut back, 1 base at V and 1 base at J, with 4 bases in the middle. The CDR3 DNA follows: TGTGCCAGCAGCTTGTTACGCACAGATACGCAGTATTTT. It specifies CASSLLRTDTQYF.

The V call is TRBV19, the J call TRBJ1-1; a possible D gene is TRBD1 (6 bases). Per the germline V gene, CDR1 is LNHDA and CDR2 is SQIVND (reference sequence). The CDR3 spans 13 residues. Trimming left V 10 bases short and J 1 base short, with 13 bases between. CDR3 sequence reads: CATRHRANTEAFF. The CDR3 DNA reads as TGTGCCACCCGGCACAGGGCGAACACTGAAGCTTTCTTT.

J is TRBJ1-1 and V is TRBV7-2; 8 bases are a match to TRBD1. The J segment lost 7 bases and the V segment lost 5 bases, leaving 9 bases of the junction unmatched. The CDR3 is made up of 14 amino acids. Looked up from germline, CDR1 is SGHTA and CDR2 is FQGNSA. The DNA of the CDR3 is TGTGCCAGCAGCCCACAGGGGGGAATCGATGAAGCTTTCTTT. It codes for CASSPQGGIDEAFF.

This clonotype was observed once. The V and J genes are TRBV12-3 or TRBV12-4 and TRBJ2-3, with D perhaps matching TRBD2 (5 bases). CDR3 length equals 15 residues. The V end lost 6 bases, the J end lost 5 bases, and 18 bases lay between the germline ends. CDR3 in amino acids: CASSHGIPPGDTQYF. The CDR3 nucleotides are TGTGCCAGCAGCCACGGGATTCCACCCGGAGATACGCAGTATTTT.

J is TRBJ2-1 and V is TRBV6-2 or TRBV6-3; no definite D call. The CDR3 consists of 15 residues. CDR1 and CDR2 (germline): MNHEY, SVGEGT. The V end lost 5 bases, the J end lost 7 bases, and 18 bases lay between the germline ends. CDR3: CASSTPASRLNEQFF. In DNA form, the CDR3 reads TGTGCCAGCAGTACGCCTGCGTCCCGGTTAAATGAGCAGTTCTTC.

The chain couples TRBV2 to TRBJ2-7; 10 nucleotides line up with TRBD1. CDR3 length: 16 amino acids. Trimming took 4 bases from V and 1 from J; bases not matched to a gene: 7. Germline assignment: CDR1 SNHLY and CDR2 FYNNEI. CDR3 protein: CASSVEGQGVSYEQYF. CDR3 nucleotides: TGTGCCAGCAGTGTTGAAGGACAGGGGGTTTCCTACGAGCAGTACTTC.

The chain links TRBV2 to TRBJ2-5, with TRBD2 matching 8 bases. CDR3 length: 15 residues. V dropped 1 base and J dropped 5; count of bases not matched to a gene: 6. Per germline, CDR1 SNHLY and CDR2 FYNNEI. CDR3 in DNA: TGTGCCAGCAGTGAAGAGCGGGGGATGTTTGAGACCCAGTACTTC. Encoded protein: CASSEERGMFETQYF.

A single count supports this clonotype. The genes are TRBV25-1 and TRBJ2-2, with D perhaps being TRBD1 or TRBD2 (6 bases each). This CDR3 has 14 amino acids. The germline CDR1 and CDR2 sequences are MGHDK and SYGVNS. Trimming took 3 bases from V and 6 from J, leaving 11 bases between them. Written as DNA, the CDR3 is TGTGCCAGCAGTGATGGAAGGGGGGCCGGGGAGCTGTTTTTT. As protein: CASSDGRGAGELFF.

The chain couples TRBV7-9 to TRBJ2-2; D unclear. The CDR3 extends over 14 amino acids. Per germline, CDR1 SEHNR and CDR2 FQNEAQ (reference sequence). Trimming shortened V by 3 bases and J by 1 base, and 6 bases separated the two germline ends. This CDR3 is CASSFRVNTGELFF. The DNA of the CDR3 is TGTGCCAGCAGCTTTCGGGTGAACACCGGGGAGCTGTTTTTT.

J is TRBJ2-6 and V is TRBV28; D is unresolved. The germline V gene encodes CDR1 MDHEN and CDR2 SYDVKM. The CDR3 sequence is 15 residues long. The V end was cut by 5 bases, the J end by 0 bases, with 8 bases between. CDR3 coding DNA: TGTGCCAGCAGTCTCTCGAGCTCTGGGGCCAACGTCCTGACTTTC. It specifies CASSLSSSGANVLTF.

The rearrangement uses TRBV7-9 and TRBJ2-7; 8 bases map to TRBD1. The CDR3 loop spans 14 amino acids. V gave up 4 bases and J gave up 7 bases; unmatched junction bases: 9. Germline-derived CDR1 and CDR2 are SEHNR and FQNEAQ (reference sequence). The CDR3 DNA is TGTGCCAGCAGCTCTTCGACAGGGGAAAGGGAGCAGTACTTC. Residues: CASSSSTGEREQYF.

The CDR3 DNA reads TGTGCCAGCAGTGGTGGGCCTGAACGAAATGCCGGGGAGCTGTTTTTT. The encoded protein is CASSGGPERNAGELFF. This rearrangement joins TRBV27 to TRBJ2-2; D unclear. V lost 5 bases, J lost 6 bases, and 19 bases lay in between. CDR1 is MNHEY, CDR2 SMNVEV, per germline (reference sequence). The CDR3 totals 16 residues.

This rearrangement joins TRBV12-3 or TRBV12-4 to TRBJ2-3; TRBD2 might be the D (6 bases). This CDR3 contains 16 residues. With 10 bases removed from V and 2 bases from J, the gap between germline ends came to 22 bases. The CDR3 is CATLKGSGLPTDTQYF. The CDR3 bases are TGTGCCACCCTCAAAGGCTCGGGACTCCCCACAGATACGCAGTATTTT.

CDR3 sequence: CSAPRDTGANVLTF. For the CDR3, the DNA is TGCAGTGCTCCTCGCGACACTGGGGCCAACGTCCTGACTTTC. The chain is built from TRBV20-1 and TRBJ2-6; D is unclear. Germline V lookup: CDR1 DFQATT, CDR2 SNEGSKA (reference sequence). The CDR3 is 14 amino acids. Trimming left V 5 bases short and J 2 bases short, with 10 bases between.

This chain joins TRBV6-5 and TRBJ2-6, with TRBD1 identical over 8 bases. V gave up 6 bases and J gave up 3 bases; unmatched junction bases: 1. The germline CDR1 and CDR2 sequences are MNHEY and SVGAGI. This CDR3 comprises 14 residues. CDR3 protein: CASRQGGGANVLTF. The CDR3 nucleotides read TGTGCCAGCAGACAGGGGGGTGGGGCCAACGTCCTGACTTTC.

The chain has TRBV29-1 and TRBJ2-2, with D tentatively TRBD1 or TRBD2 (5 bases each). Germline CDR1 is SQVTM and CDR2 is ANQGSEA. Deletions cut 3 bases from V and 4 bases from J, with 15 bases between. The length of the CDR3 is 15 residues. This CDR3 is CSVDTGEGRTGELFF. The CDR3 DNA follows: TGCAGCGTTGACACAGGCGAGGGGCGCACCGGGGAGCTGTTTTTT.

The genes are TRBV18 and TRBJ2-5; D is possibly TRBD2 (5 bases). The CDR3 is 13 residues long. Germline V gene lookup returns CDR1 KGHSH and CDR2 LQKENI. The germline V and J ends were trimmed by 3 bases and 1 base, with 6 bases remaining between them. CDR3 loop: CASSPTIQETQYF. CDR3 sequence (DNA): TGTGCCAGCTCACCGACTATCCAAGAGACCCAGTACTTC.

The chain carries TRBV27 and TRBJ2-1; 7 bases are shared with TRBD2. V gave up 3 bases and J gave up 6 bases; unmatched junction bases: 8. CDR3 length: 15 amino acids. CDR1 MNHEY and CDR2 SMNVEV come from the germline V gene (reference sequence). The CDR3 sequence is CASSFRKPGGNEQFF. CDR3 coding DNA: TGTGCCAGCAGTTTTAGAAAGCCGGGGGGCAATGAGCAGTTCTTC.

The CDR3 DNA follows: TGTGCCAGCTCACCCGGGTCTTGGAATCAGCCCCAGCATTTT. Translated, it gives CASSPGSWNQPQHF. The genes are TRBV18 and TRBJ1-5, with no clear D. The ends were cut back, 3 bases at V and 4 bases at J, with 10 bases in the middle. CDR3 length: 14 residues. Germline CDR1 is KGHSH and CDR2 is LQKENI.

The chain recombines TRBV28 with TRBJ1-1; D may be TRBD1 (6 bases). Germline assignment: CDR1 MDHEN and CDR2 SYDVKM. The CDR3 length is 14 residues. With 6 bases removed from V and 6 bases from J, the gap between germline ends came to 17 bases. CDR3 bases: TGTGCCAGCAGAGGACAGCCGTTGGGTCCTGAAGCTTTCTTT. Protein sequence: CASRGQPLGPEAFF.

The chain combines TRBV19 with TRBJ1-2; 8 nucleotides line up with TRBD1. Germline lookup yields CDR1 LNHDA and CDR2 SQIVND (reference sequence). This CDR3 has 14 residues. Trimming at V came to 5 bases and at J to 8 bases, leaving 10 bases not matched to a gene. CDR3 nucleotide sequence: TGTGCCAGTAGTGCTGACAGGGGTGTTTACGGCTACACCTTC. This sequence encodes CASSADRGVYGYTF.

This CDR3 reads CASSPTGLAAQYF. The CDR3 coding sequence is TGCGCCAGCAGCCCGACAGGCTTGGCGGCCCAGTACTTC. The chain uses TRBV4-1 and TRBJ2-5, with D possibly matching TRBD1 (6 bases). V lost 4 bases and J 9 bases, leaving 15 bases between the germline ends. The germline V gene has CDR1 MGHRA and CDR2 YSYEKL. The CDR3 contains 13 residues.

The J gene is TRBJ2-2, the V gene TRBV7-6; TRBD2 might be the D (5 bases). Trimming shortened V by 6 bases and J by 5 bases, and 7 bases separated the two germline ends. This CDR3 region has 12 residues. From germline, CDR1 is SGHVS and CDR2 FNYEAQ. The CDR3 loop is CASRRETGELFF. The CDR3 nucleotides are TGTGCCAGCAGGAGGGAGACCGGGGAGCTGTTTTTT.

V is TRBV2 and J is TRBJ2-7, with 9 bases that match TRBD1. Trimming cost V 1 base and J 5 bases; bases outside gene matches: 6. In germline, CDR1 is SNHLY, CDR2 FYNNEI. The CDR3 contains 15 residues. CDR3 bases: TGTGCCAGCAGTGAAGGGACAGGGGAGAGCCACGAGCAGTACTTC. Its protein product is CASSEGTGESHEQYF.

This chain links TRBV12-3 or TRBV12-4 with TRBJ2-7; 8 bases fit TRBD2. The CDR3 runs 15 residues. The V gene end was trimmed by 5 bases and the J gene end by 4 bases; junction bases not matched to a gene: 10. Here the CDR3 reads CASSLSGSGSYEQYF. CDR3 sequence (DNA): TGTGCCAGCAGTCTCTCCGGGAGCGGGAGTTACGAGCAGTACTTC.